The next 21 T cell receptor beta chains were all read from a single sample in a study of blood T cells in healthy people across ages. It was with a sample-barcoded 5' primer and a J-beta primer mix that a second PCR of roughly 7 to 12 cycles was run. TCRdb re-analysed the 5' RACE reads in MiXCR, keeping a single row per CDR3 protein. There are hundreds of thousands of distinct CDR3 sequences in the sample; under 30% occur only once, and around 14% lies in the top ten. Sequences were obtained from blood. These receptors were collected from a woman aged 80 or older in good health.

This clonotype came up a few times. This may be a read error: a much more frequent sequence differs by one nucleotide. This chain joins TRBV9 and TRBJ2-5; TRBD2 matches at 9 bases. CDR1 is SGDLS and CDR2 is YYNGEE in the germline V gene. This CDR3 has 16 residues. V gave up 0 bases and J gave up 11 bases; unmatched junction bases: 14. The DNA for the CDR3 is TGTGCCAGCAGCGTAGCTCTGCAGCGGGGGGACAATGAGCAGTACTTC. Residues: CASSVALQRGDNEQYF. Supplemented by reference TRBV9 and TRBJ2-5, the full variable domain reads DSGVTQTPKHLITATGQRVTLRCSPRSGDLSVYWYQQSLDQGLQFLIQYYNGEERAKGNILERFSAQQFPDLHSELNLSSLELGDSALYFCASSVALQRGDNEQYFGPGTRLLVL.

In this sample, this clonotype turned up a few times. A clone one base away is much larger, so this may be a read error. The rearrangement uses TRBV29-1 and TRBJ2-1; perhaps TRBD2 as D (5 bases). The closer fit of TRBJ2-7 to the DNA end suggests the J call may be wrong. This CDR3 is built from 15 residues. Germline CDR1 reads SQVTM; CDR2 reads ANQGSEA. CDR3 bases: TGCAGCGTAGACGAAAAAGAGGGTTCCTACAATGAGCAGTACTTC. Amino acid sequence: CSVDEKEGSYNEQYF.

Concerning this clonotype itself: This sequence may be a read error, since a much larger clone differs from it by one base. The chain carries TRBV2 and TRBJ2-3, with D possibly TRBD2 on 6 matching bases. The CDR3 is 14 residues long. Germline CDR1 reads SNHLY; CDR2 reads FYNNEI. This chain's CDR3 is CASKAHTSTDAQYF. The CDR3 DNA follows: TGTGCCAGCAAGGCTCACACTAGCACAGATGCGCAGTATTTT.

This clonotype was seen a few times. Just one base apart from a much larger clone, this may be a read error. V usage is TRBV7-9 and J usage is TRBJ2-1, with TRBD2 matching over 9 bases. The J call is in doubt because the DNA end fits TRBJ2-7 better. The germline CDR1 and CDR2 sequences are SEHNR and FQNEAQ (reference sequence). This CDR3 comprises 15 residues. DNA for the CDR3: TGTGCCAGCAGCTTCACTAGCGGGTTCTACAATGAGCAGTACTTC. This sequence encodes CASSFTSGFYNEQYF.

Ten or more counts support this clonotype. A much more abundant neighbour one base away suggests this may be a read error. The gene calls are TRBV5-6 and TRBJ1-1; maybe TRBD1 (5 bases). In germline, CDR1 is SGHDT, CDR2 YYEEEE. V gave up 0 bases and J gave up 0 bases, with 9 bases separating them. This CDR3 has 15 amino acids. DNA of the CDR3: TGTGCCAGCAGCTTGGGGGGACTTTTGAACACTGAAGCTTTCTTT. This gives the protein CASSLGGLLNTEAFF. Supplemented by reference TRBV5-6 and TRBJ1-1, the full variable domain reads DAGVTQSPTHLIKTRGQQVTLRCSPKSGHDTVSWYQQALGQGPQFIFQYYEEEERQRGNFPDRFSGHQFPNYSSELNVNALLLGDSALYLCASSLGGLLNTEAFFGQGTRLTVV.

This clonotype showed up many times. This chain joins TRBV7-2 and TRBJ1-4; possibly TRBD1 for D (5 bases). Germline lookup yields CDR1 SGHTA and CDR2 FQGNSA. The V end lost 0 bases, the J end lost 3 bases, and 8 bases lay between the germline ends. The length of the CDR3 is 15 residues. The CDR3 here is CASSLAGLPNEKLFF. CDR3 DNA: TGTGCCAGCAGCTTAGCGGGGCTGCCTAATGAAAAACTGTTTTTT.

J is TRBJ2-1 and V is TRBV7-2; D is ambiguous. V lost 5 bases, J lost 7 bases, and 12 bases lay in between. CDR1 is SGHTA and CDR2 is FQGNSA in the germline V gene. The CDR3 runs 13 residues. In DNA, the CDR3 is TGTGCCAGCAGCCCCCTTTATCTGAATGAGCAGTTCTTC. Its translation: CASSPLYLNEQFF.

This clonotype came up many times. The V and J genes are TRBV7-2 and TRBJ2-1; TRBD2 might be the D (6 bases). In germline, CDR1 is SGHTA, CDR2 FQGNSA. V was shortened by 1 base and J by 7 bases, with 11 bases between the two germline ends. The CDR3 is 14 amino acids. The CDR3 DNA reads TGTGCCAGCAGCTTAGGGTCTGGGAGGAATGAGCAGTTCTTC. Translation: CASSLGSGRNEQFF.

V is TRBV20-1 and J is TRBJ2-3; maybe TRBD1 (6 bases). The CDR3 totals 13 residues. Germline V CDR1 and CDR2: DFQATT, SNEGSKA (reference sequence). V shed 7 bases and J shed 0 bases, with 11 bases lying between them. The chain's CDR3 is CSVQQGSTDTQYF. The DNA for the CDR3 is TGCAGTGTCCAACAGGGAAGCACAGATACGCAGTATTTT.

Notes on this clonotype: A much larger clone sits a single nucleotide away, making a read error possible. This CDR3 is CASSSWGKSNQPRHF. The CDR3 nucleotides are TGTGCCAGCAGTTCATGGGGCAAATCTAATCAGCCCCGGCATTTT. The gene calls are TRBV27 and TRBJ1-5; D possibly corresponds to TRBD1 (5 bases). The V gene's germline CDR1 is MNHEY and CDR2 SMNVEV (reference sequence). CDR3 length: 15 residues.

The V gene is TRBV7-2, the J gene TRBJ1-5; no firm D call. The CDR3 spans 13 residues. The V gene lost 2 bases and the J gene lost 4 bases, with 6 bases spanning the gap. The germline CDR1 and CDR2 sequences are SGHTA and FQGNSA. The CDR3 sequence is CASSLNLNQPQHF. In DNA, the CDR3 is TGTGCCAGCAGCTTAAACCTTAATCAGCCCCAGCATTTT.

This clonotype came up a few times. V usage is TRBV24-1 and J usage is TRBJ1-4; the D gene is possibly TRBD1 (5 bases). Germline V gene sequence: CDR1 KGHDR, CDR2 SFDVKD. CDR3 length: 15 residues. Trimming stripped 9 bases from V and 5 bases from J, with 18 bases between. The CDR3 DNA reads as TGTGCCACCTCCACACCGGGACGGGGGAATGAAAAACTGTTTTTT. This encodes CATSTPGRGNEKLFF.

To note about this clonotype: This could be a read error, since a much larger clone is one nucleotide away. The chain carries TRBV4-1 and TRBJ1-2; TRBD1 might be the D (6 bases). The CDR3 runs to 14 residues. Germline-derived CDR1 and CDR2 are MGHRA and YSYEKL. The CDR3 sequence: CASSQDQQGYGYIF. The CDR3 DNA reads TGCGCCAGCAGCCAAGACCAACAGGGATATGGCTACATCTTC.

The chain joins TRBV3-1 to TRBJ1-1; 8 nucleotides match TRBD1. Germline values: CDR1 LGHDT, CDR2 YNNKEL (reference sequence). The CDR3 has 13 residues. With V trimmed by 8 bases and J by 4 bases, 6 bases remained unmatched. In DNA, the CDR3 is TGTGCCAGCGACAGGGGATCTGGCACTGAAGCTTTCTTT. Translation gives CASDRGSGTEAFF.

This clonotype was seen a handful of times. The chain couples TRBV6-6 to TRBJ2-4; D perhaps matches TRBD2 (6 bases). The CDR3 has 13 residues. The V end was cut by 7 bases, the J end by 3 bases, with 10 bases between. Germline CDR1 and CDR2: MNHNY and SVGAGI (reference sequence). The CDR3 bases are TGTGCCAGCATTTCGGGGGACAAAAACATTCAGTACTTC. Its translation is CASISGDKNIQYF.

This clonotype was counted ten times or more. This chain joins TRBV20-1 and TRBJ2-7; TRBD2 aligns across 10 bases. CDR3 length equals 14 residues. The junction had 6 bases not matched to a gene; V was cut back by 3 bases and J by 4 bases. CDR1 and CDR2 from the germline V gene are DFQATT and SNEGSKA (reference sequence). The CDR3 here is CSARLAGGRYEQYF. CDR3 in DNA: TGCAGTGCTAGGTTAGCGGGGGGACGATACGAGCAGTACTTC.

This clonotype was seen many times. As DNA, the CDR3 is TGTGCCAGCAGCTTGGTTGCCAGCCCAACCTACGAGCAGTACTTC. Its translation is CASSLVASPTYEQYF. The chain joins TRBV5-6 to TRBJ2-7; D ambiguous. The germline V gene has CDR1 SGHDT and CDR2 YYEEEE. The V end was cut by 0 bases, the J end by 2 bases, with 12 bases between. The CDR3 consists of 15 residues.

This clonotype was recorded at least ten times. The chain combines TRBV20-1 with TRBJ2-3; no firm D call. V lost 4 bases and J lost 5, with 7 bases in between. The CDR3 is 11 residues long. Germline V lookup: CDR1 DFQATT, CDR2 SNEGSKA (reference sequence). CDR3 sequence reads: CSANAGDTQYF. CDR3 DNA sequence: TGCAGTGCTAACGCTGGAGATACGCAGTATTTT.

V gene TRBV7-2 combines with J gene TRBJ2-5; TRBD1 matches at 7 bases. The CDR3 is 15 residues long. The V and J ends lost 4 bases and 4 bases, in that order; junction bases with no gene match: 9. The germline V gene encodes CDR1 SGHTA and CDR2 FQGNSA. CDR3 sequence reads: CASSSKTGQAETQYF. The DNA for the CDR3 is TGTGCCAGCAGCTCGAAGACAGGGCAAGCAGAGACCCAGTACTTC.

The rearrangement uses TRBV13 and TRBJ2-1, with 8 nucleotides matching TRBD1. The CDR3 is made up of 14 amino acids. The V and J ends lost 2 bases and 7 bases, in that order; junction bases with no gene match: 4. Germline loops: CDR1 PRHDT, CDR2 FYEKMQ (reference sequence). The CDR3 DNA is TGTGCCAGCAGCTTACGGACAGGGTTAAATGAGCAGTTCTTC. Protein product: CASSLRTGLNEQFF.

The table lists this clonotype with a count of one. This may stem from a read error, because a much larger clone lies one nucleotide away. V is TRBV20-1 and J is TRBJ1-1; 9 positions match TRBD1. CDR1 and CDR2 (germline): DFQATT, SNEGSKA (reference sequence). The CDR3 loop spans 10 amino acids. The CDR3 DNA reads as TGCAGGACAGGGGGAACTGAAGCTTTCTTT. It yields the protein CRTGGTEAFF.